This passage covers 5 T cell receptor beta chains from one sample sequenced in a study of blood T cell repertoires in COVID-19. Profiling relied on immunoSEQ multiplex PCR, and the TCRdb table lists in-frame clones only, not all of them. The table has about 360,000 clones, roughly 90% seen once. The sample taken for sequencing was PBMCs or T cells enriched from blood (not recorded which). The receptors shown here come from a woman aged 40 to 50 with acute COVID-19.

V usage is TRBV15 and J usage is TRBJ2-7; 9 nucleotides line up with TRBD1. The length of the CDR3 is 14 residues. V lost 3 bases, J lost 5 bases, and 5 bases stayed unmatched. CDR1 is LNHNV, CDR2 YYDKDF, per germline (reference sequence). Here the CDR3 reads CATSSPGQGHEQYF. In nucleotides, the CDR3 is TGTGCCACCAGCAGCCCGGGACAGGGCCACGAGCAGTACTTC. Combining the CDR3 with reference TRBV15 and TRBJ2-7 gives the whole variable domain DAMVIQNPRYQVTQFGKPVTLSCSQTLNHNVMYWYQQKSSQAPKLLFHYYDKDFNNEADTPDNFQSRRPNTSFCFLDIRSPGLGDTAMYLCATSSPGQGHEQYFGPGTRLTVT.

This sequence joins TRBV23-1 and TRBJ2-7, with a weak D call TRBD1 (6 bases). TRBV23-1 is an ORF, and what it does is uncertain. CDR3 length: 16 amino acids. Trimming left V 8 bases short and J 3 bases short, with 23 bases between. The CDR3 DNA reads as TGCGCCAGCGCGCGCACCCCGGACAGAGTTGACTACGAGCAGTACTTC. It codes for CASARTPDRVDYEQYF.

The chain joins TRBV7-9 to TRBJ1-6, with TRBD1 matching 8 bases. Germline CDR1 reads SEHNR; CDR2 reads FQNEAQ (reference sequence). This CDR3 region has 14 residues. The junction had 8 bases not matched to a gene; V was cut back by 6 bases and J by 10 bases. In DNA, the CDR3 is TGTGCCAGCAGTCATGACAGGGGCTACTCACCCCTCCACTTT. Its translation: CASSHDRGYSPLHF.

The chain uses TRBV3-1 (or the pseudogene TRBV3-2) and TRBJ2-3, with 10 bases aligning to TRBD2. This CDR3 is built from 19 residues. V dropped 0 bases and J dropped 3; count of bases not matched to a gene: 12. CDR1 is LGHDT, CDR2 YNNKEL, per germline (reference sequence). CDR3 DNA sequence: TGTGCCAGCAGCCAAGATACGGGATTCAAGCGGGGGGGTACAGATACGCAGTATTTT. This sequence encodes CASSQDTGFKRGGTDTQYF.

The chain links TRBV2 to TRBJ1-2; 7 bases are a match to TRBD1. The CDR3 runs 14 residues. Germline V CDR1 and CDR2: SNHLY, FYNNEI. The trim removed 6 bases at V and 4 bases at J, leaving 8 bases unmatched. The CDR3 loop is CASRRQGFSYGYTF. CDR3 sequence (DNA): TGTGCCAGCAGGAGACAGGGATTCTCCTATGGCTACACCTTC.